The 16 T cell receptor beta chains presented below share a single source sample, sequenced in a study of glioma-infiltrating T cells. Amplification of TCR alpha and beta CDR3 regions from RNA used iRepertoire nested multiplex PCR. A single record per CDR3 protein comes from TCRdb applying MiXCR to the multiplex PCR reads. This table has about 130,000 distinct CDR3 sequences, roughly a quarter appearing once. The sequenced sample consisted of glioma tissue, nonneoplastic brain tissue, or PBMCs (not recorded which). Receptor source: a human donor with low-grade glioma or glioblastoma, undergoing nonglioma brain surgery, or in good health (not recorded which).

The chain uses TRBV29-1 and TRBJ2-1; 8 bases map to TRBD2. CDR3 length: 15 amino acids. V shed 1 base and J 5 bases; nucleotides not matched to a gene: 7. Germline V gene sequence: CDR1 SQVTM, CDR2 ANQGSEA. The CDR3 DNA sequence: TGCAGCGTTGAAGGAGGGCTAGCGGGCCACAATGAGCAGTTCTTC. Translated, it gives CSVEGGLAGHNEQFF.

The rearrangement links TRBV20-1 to TRBJ1-1; D ambiguous. This CDR3 has 13 amino acids. Germline V gene sequence: CDR1 DFQATT, CDR2 SNEGSKA (reference sequence). V was pared by 8 bases and J by 1 base, with 14 bases between. CDR3 sequence: CSNKEAPNTEAFF. CDR3 in DNA: TGCAGTAATAAAGAGGCCCCGAACACTGAAGCTTTCTTT.

A word on this clonotype: A much larger clone is a single base away; this may be a read error. The chain has TRBV20-1 and TRBJ2-5; tentatively, D is TRBD1 (5 bases). CDR1 is DFQATT and CDR2 is SNEGSKA in the germline V gene (reference sequence). The CDR3 contains 13 residues. Here the CDR3 DNA reads TGCAGTGCAACCCGCCAGGGCGTGGAGACCCAGTGCTTC. This encodes CSATRQGVETQCF.

The J gene is TRBJ1-5, the V gene TRBV19; D call uncertain. The CDR3 has 15 residues. Between the trimmed V and J ends, which lost 5 bases and 0 bases, there was a span of 11 bases. Germline assignment: CDR1 LNHDA and CDR2 SQIVND (reference sequence). The CDR3 DNA is TGTGCCAGTAGTTACTGGTATGGTAGCAATCAGCCCCAGCATTTT. The encoded protein is CASSYWYGSNQPQHF.

The table lists this clonotype with a few counts. The gene calls are TRBV28 and TRBJ1-3; D is undetermined. Germline CDR1 reads MDHEN; CDR2 reads SYDVKM. The CDR3 consists of 15 residues. Trimming pared 1 base from V and 0 bases from J, leaving 7 bases between. CDR3 sequence reads: CASSLSASSGNTIYF. In DNA form, the CDR3 reads TGTGCCAGCAGTTTATCTGCGAGCTCTGGAAACACCATATATTTT.

This clonotype was picked up a small number of times. The genes are TRBV12-3 or TRBV12-4 and TRBJ2-1; 9 bases are shared with TRBD2. Unmatched junction bases numbered 10, after V lost 6 bases and J lost 7 bases. This CDR3 comprises 15 residues. The CDR3 here is CASRFGGGAWNEQFF. CDR3 nucleotides: TGTGCCAGCAGGTTTGGCGGGGGGGCGTGGAATGAGCAGTTCTTC.

V usage is TRBV7-2 and J usage is TRBJ1-1; no clear D gene. The CDR3 totals 15 residues. Deletions cut 1 base from V and 0 bases from J, with 9 bases between. CDR1 is SGHTA and CDR2 is FQGNSA in the germline V gene. The CDR3 coding sequence is TGTGCCAGCAGCTTAGAACGATTTGTGAACACTGAAGCTTTCTTT. Translated: CASSLERFVNTEAFF.

This clonotype has at least ten counts. The genes are TRBV6-6 and TRBJ2-2, with a weak D call TRBD2 (5 bases). The CDR3 loop spans 15 amino acids. The V end lost 2 bases, the J end lost 4 bases, and 11 bases lay between the germline ends. Germline values: CDR1 MNHNY, CDR2 SVGAGI (reference sequence). The CDR3 DNA sequence: TGTGCCAGCAGTTACGGTTTAGCGAGCACCGGGGAGCTGTTTTTT. This translates into CASSYGLASTGELFF.

This clonotype was detected once. This may come from a read error, since a much larger clone is one base off. The chain links TRBV24-1 to TRBJ2-3; TRBD2 is a possible D gene (5 bases). Germline V CDR1 and CDR2: KGHDR, SFDVKD. The CDR3 runs 13 residues. V was shortened by 11 bases and J by 3 bases, with 14 bases between the two germline ends. CDR3 sequence (DNA): TGTGCCAGCAGCCTCGGGAAAACAGATACGCAGTATTTT. This encodes CASSLGKTDTQYF.

This clonotype showed up just a few times. V is TRBV7-2 and J is TRBJ2-1; 10 bases align to TRBD2. V lost 5 bases and J lost 7; bases outside the gene matches: 2. CDR3 size: 13 residues. CDR1 SGHTA and CDR2 FQGNSA come from the germline V gene. Here the CDR3 DNA reads TGTGCCAGCAGCCAGCGGGGGGGTAATGAGCAGTTCTTC. Its protein is CASSQRGGNEQFF. The full variable domain, with the rest looked up from reference TRBV7-2 and TRBJ2-1, is GAGVSQSPSNKVTEKGKDVELRCDPISGHTALYWYRQSLGQGLEFLIYFQGNSAPDKSGLPSDRFSAERTGGSVSTLTIQRTQQEDSAVYLCASSQRGGNEQFFGPGTRLTVL.

The rearrangement links TRBV20-1 to TRBJ1-5, with a weak D call TRBD1 (6 bases). This CDR3 contains 16 residues. CDR1 is DFQATT and CDR2 is SNEGSKA in the germline V gene (reference sequence). Trimming pared 5 bases from V and 6 bases from J, leaving 23 bases between. The CDR3 DNA follows: TGCAGTGCTTCAAACAGCGGGGTCCAGGGGAGTCAGCCCCAGCATTTT. Its protein product is CSASNSGVQGSQPQHF.

The chain uses TRBV19 and TRBJ2-5; 8 nucleotides agree with TRBD1. Trimming at V came to 5 bases and at J to 1 base, leaving 3 bases not matched to a gene. Germline values: CDR1 LNHDA, CDR2 SQIVND (reference sequence). The length of the CDR3 is 14 residues. The CDR3 region has the DNA TGTGCCAGTAGTTCCGGGACAGGCCAAGAGACCCAGTACTTC. This encodes CASSSGTGQETQYF.

On this clonotype: Relative to the germline gene, one junction end is altered; a read error may explain this. V gene TRBV7-7 combines with J gene TRBJ1-2; TRBD1 matches 8 bases. This CDR3 region has 19 residues. Germline lookup yields CDR1 SSHAT and CDR2 FNYEAQ (reference sequence). This CDR3 is CASSRQTGTGDHSNYGYTF. CDR3 nucleotides: TGCGCCAGCAGCCGGCAAACCGGGACAGGCGACCACTCCAACTATGGCTACACCTTC.

The V call is TRBV7-8, the J call TRBJ1-3; 7 nucleotides agree with TRBD1. After removal of 9 bases from V and 2 bases from J, the junction contained 19 bases not matched to a gene. CDR3 length equals 18 residues. Germline V gives CDR1 SGHVS, CDR2 FQNEAQ. The CDR3 spells CASSPHGTAGYTGNTIYF. For the CDR3, the DNA is TGTGCCAGTTCTCCCCACGGGACAGCAGGGTACACTGGAAACACCATATATTTT.

On this clonotype: A clone one base away is much larger, so this may be a read error. V gene TRBV18 combines with J gene TRBJ2-5; D is ambiguous. TRBJ2-7 explains the end of the DNA better; the J call may be wrong. The CDR3 length is 14 residues. Germline V gene lookup returns CDR1 KGHSH and CDR2 LQKENI. CDR3 nucleotide sequence: TGTGCCAGCTCACCACACCCGGACGGTTACGAGCAGTACTTC. Amino acid sequence: CASSPHPDGYEQYF.

As to this clonotype: Compared with germline, one end of the junction differs, possibly owing to a read error. The chain employs TRBV18 and TRBJ1-3; D remains ambiguous. CDR3 size: 12 residues. Germline V gene data show CDR1 as KGHSH and CDR2 as LQKENI. The CDR3 bases are TGTGCCAGCTTCTCGGAGGGCCGGACTGGCTCTTTT. Amino acids: CASFSEGRTGSF.